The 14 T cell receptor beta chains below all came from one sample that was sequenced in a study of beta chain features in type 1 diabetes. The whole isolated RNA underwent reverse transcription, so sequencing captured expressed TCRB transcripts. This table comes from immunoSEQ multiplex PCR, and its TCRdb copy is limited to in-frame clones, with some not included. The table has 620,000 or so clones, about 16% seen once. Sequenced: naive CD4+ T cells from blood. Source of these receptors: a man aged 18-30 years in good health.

The CDR3 DNA reads TGTGCTAGTGGTTCAACGACAGGGATTGAGACCCAGTACTTC. This codes for CASGSTTGIETQYF. This rearrangement joins TRBV12-5 to TRBJ2-5; the match to TRBD1 covers 7 bases. CDR1 and CDR2 (germline): LGHNT, FRNRAP. The CDR3 spans 14 residues. The V segment lost 4 bases and the J segment 5 bases; nucleotides outside the gene matches: 7.

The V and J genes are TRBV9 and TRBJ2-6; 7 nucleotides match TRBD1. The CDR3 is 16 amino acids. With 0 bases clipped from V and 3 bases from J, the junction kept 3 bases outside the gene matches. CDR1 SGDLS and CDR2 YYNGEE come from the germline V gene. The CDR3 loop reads CASSVDRGLGANVLTF. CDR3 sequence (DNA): TGTGCCAGCAGCGTAGATAGGGGGCTTGGGGCCAACGTCCTGACTTTC. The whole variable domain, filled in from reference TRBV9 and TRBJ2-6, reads DSGVTQTPKHLITATGQRVTLRCSPRSGDLSVYWYQQSLDQGLQFLIQYYNGEERAKGNILERFSAQQFPDLHSELNLSSLELGDSALYFCASSVDRGLGANVLTFGAGSRLTVL.

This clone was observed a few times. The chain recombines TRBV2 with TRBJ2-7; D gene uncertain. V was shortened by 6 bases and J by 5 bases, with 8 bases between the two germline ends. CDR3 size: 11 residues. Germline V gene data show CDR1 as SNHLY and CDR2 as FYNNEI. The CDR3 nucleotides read TGTGCCAGCAGATTGTGGGACGAGCAGTACTTC. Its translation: CASRLWDEQYF. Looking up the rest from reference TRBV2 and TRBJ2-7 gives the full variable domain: EPEVTQTPSHQVTQMGQEVILRCVPISNHLYFYWYRQILGQKVEFLVSFYNNEISEKSEIFDDQFSVERPDGSNFTLKIRSTKLEDSAMYFCASRLWDEQYFGPGTRLTVT.

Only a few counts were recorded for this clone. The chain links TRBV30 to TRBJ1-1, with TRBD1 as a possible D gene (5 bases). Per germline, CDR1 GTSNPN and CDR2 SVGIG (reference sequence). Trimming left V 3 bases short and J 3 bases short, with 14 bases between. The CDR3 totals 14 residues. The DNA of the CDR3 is TGTGCCTGGAGCGCAGGGACTGGACACACTGAAGCTTTCTTT. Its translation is CAWSAGTGHTEAFF.

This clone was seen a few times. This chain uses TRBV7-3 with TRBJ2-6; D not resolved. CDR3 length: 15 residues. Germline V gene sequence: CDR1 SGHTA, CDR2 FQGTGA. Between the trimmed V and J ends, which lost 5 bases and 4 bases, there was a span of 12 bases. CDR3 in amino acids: CASSPTIAGANVLTF. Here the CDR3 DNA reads TGTGCCAGCAGCCCTACGATTGCGGGGGCCAACGTCCTGACTTTC.

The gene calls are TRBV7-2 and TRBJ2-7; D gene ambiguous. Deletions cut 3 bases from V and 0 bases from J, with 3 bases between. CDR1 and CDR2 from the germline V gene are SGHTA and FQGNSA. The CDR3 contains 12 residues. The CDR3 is CASSFSSYEQYF. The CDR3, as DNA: TGTGCCAGCAGCTTTAGCTCCTACGAGCAGTACTTC.

For the CDR3, the DNA is TGTGCCAGCAGCTCCTATAGCCGGGGGACTGAAGCTTTCTTT. This encodes CASSSYSRGTEAFF. The V and J genes are TRBV7-9 and TRBJ1-1; possible D gene TRBD1, 5 bases. CDR1 and CDR2 (germline): SEHNR, FQNEAQ (reference sequence). The CDR3 is made up of 14 amino acids. V shed 4 bases and J shed 5 bases, with 14 bases lying between them.

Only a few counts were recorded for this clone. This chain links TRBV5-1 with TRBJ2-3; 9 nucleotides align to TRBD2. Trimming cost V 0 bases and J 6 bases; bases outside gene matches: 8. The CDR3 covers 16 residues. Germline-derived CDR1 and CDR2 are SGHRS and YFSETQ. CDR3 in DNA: TGCGCCAGCAGCTTGGAATCCGTAGCGGGGGCGGATACGCAGTATTTT. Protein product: CASSLESVAGADTQYF.

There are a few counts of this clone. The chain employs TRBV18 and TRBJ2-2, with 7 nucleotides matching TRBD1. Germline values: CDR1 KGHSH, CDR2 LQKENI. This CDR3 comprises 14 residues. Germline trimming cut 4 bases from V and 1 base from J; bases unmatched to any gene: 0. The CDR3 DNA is TGTGCCAGCTCACGGGACAGGAACACCGGGGAGCTGTTTTTT. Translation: CASSRDRNTGELFF.

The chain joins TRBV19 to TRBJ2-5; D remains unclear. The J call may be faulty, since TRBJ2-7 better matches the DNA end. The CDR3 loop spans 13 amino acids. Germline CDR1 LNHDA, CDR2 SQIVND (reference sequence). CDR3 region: CASSIGPSYEQYF. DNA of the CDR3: TGTGCCAGTAGTATTGGGCCGTCCTACGAGCAGTACTTC.

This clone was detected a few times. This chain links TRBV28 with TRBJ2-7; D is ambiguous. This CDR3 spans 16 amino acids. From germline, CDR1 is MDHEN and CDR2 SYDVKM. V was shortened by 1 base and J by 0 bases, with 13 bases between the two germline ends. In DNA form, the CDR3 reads TGTGCCAGCAGTTTATACGCGGCCAGGAGCTCCTACGAGCAGTACTTC. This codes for CASSLYAARSSYEQYF.

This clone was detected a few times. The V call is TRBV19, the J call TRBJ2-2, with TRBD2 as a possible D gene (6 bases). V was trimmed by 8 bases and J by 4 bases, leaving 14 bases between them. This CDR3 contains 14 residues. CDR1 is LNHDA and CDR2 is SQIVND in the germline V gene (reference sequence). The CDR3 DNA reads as TGTGCCAGTCACGGGAGACTAATCACCGGGGAGCTGTTTTTT. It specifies CASHGRLITGELFF.

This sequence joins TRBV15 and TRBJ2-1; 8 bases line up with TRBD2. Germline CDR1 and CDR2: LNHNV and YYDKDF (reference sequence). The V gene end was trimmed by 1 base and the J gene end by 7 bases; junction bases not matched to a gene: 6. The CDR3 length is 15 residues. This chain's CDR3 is CATSRAGVAGNEQFF. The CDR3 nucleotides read TGTGCCACCAGCAGAGCTGGAGTAGCGGGGAATGAGCAGTTCTTC. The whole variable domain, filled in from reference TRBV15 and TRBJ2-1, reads DAMVIQNPRYQVTQFGKPVTLSCSQTLNHNVMYWYQQKSSQAPKLLFHYYDKDFNNEADTPDNFQSRRPNTSFCFLDIRSPGLGDTAMYLCATSRAGVAGNEQFFGPGTRLTVL.

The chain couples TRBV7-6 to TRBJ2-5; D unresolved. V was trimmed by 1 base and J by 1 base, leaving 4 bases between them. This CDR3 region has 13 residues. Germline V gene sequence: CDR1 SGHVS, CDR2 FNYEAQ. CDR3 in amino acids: CASSLVPQETQYF. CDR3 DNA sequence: TGTGCCAGCAGCTTAGTTCCCCAAGAGACCCAGTACTTC.